Following are 9 T cell receptor beta chains from one sample sequenced in a study of shared clonotypes between healthy human individuals. Here immunoSEQ multiplex PCR was the method, and the copy in TCRdb shows in-frame clones only, minus some. The sample lists fewer than 850,000 clones, 72% occurring once. Sample: memory CD4+ T cells sorted from blood. The subset denotes: CD45RA-negative fraction. These receptors originate from a woman aged 30 to 39 in good health.

The chain uses TRBV10-3 and TRBJ2-3, with 9 bases fitting TRBD1. CDR3 size: 14 residues. V was clipped by 3 bases and J by 4 bases; unmatched bases: 2. CDR1 is ENHRY and CDR2 is SYGVKD in the germline V gene. CDR3 sequence: CAISEGTGPDTQYF. The CDR3 DNA follows: TGTGCCATCAGTGAAGGGACAGGGCCAGATACGCAGTATTTT.

In this sample, this clone turned up a few times. The chain employs TRBV7-6 and TRBJ1-2; D ambiguous. The germline gives CDR1 SGHVS, CDR2 FNYEAQ. The CDR3 covers 12 residues. Trimming removed 5 bases at V and 3 bases at J, with 7 bases between. The CDR3 DNA reads as TGTGCCAGCAGCCGGCAGTACTATGGCTACACCTTC. Its translation: CASSRQYYGYTF.

A single count supports this clone. The chain carries TRBV2 and TRBJ1-4; D perhaps matches TRBD1 (6 bases). Germline CDR1 reads SNHLY; CDR2 reads FYNNEI. Between the trimmed V and J ends, which lost 6 bases and 5 bases, there was a span of 13 bases. This CDR3 region has 14 residues. CDR3 protein: CASRVGGGNEKLFF. For the CDR3, the DNA is TGTGCCAGCAGGGTAGGGGGTGGGAATGAAAAACTGTTTTTT.

This clone was detected only a few times. The genes are TRBV4-1 and TRBJ1-2; TRBD1 agrees at 8 bases. With 4 bases clipped from V and 0 bases from J, the junction kept 7 bases outside the gene matches. CDR1 MGHRA and CDR2 YSYEKL come from the germline V gene. This CDR3 spans 16 amino acids. CDR3 region: CASSRAPGQANYGYTF. The CDR3 DNA follows: TGCGCCAGCAGCCGGGCCCCGGGACAGGCTAACTATGGCTACACCTTC.

The genes are TRBV25-1 and TRBJ2-5; 8 positions agree with TRBD2. From germline, CDR1 is MGHDK and CDR2 SYGVNS. The CDR3 totals 14 residues. V was pared by 3 bases and J by 4 bases, with 4 bases of the junction left unmatched. This chain's CDR3 is CASSDGLARETQYF. CDR3 DNA: TGTGCCAGCAGTGACGGACTAGCCCGAGAGACCCAGTACTTC.

This clone was counted ten times or more. This sample includes further DNA sequences coding for the same CDR3. J is TRBJ1-1 and V is TRBV6-5; TRBD1 is a possible D gene (5 bases). The V end was cut by 6 bases, the J end by 3 bases, with 14 bases between. Germline CDR1 and CDR2: MNHEY and SVGAGI. The CDR3 covers 14 residues. The CDR3 DNA is TGTGCCAGCAGGGGAACGGGACTGTACACTGAAGCTTTCTTT. Residues: CASRGTGLYTEAFF.

The chain has TRBV7-9 and TRBJ1-1; 11 bases map to TRBD1. Trimming removed 5 bases from V and 8 bases from J; junction bases left unmatched: 1. Germline assignment: CDR1 SEHNR and CDR2 FQNEAQ (reference sequence). The CDR3 is made up of 12 amino acids. CDR3 sequence: CASSRTGGEAFF. The CDR3 DNA reads TGTGCCAGCAGCCGGACAGGGGGCGAAGCTTTCTTT.

Regarding this clone: Other nucleotide sequences from this sample produce the same CDR3. The rearrangement joins TRBV28 to TRBJ2-7; TRBD2 matches at 10 bases. Germline CDR1 reads MDHEN; CDR2 reads SYDVKM. The CDR3 extends over 14 amino acids. V lost 7 bases, J lost 4 bases, and 7 bases stayed unmatched. The CDR3 sequence: CASTGSSGSYEQYF. DNA of the CDR3: TGTGCCAGCACCGGGTCTAGCGGGAGTTACGAGCAGTACTTC. Complete variable domain (other parts from reference TRBV28 and TRBJ2-7): DVKVTQSSRYLVKRTGEKVFLECVQDMDHENMFWYRQDPGLGLRLIYFSYDVKMKEKGDIPEGYSVSREKKERFSLILESASTNQTSMYLCASTGSSGSYEQYFGPGTRLTVT.

The chain uses TRBV28 and TRBJ1-1; D not resolved. CDR1 is MDHEN and CDR2 is SYDVKM in the germline V gene. This CDR3 is 12 amino acids long. Deletions cut 5 bases from V and 3 bases from J, with 7 bases between. The CDR3 here is CASSNTHTEAFF. Written as DNA, the CDR3 is TGTGCCAGCAGTAACACCCACACTGAAGCTTTCTTT.